This record covers a single T cell receptor (beta chain). Its specific antigen is unknown. No clone much larger than this one lies a single base away; base qualities are absent. The sample originates from a study of blood T cells in healthy people across ages (dated by TCRdb to between 2015 and 2017). As for the study more broadly: In model experiments, roughly one uniquely barcoded TCR beta cDNA molecule per two T cells was captured by template switching. Age-related changes in TCR beta repertoire diversity were measured in the study by deep sequencing normalized with unique cDNA molecular identifiers. Donors were grouped into four age groups: young (average 16 years), middle-aged (around 39), aged (approximately 58) and long-lived (about 90). To avoid experimental bias, donors of different ages were randomly spread across the sequencing lanes. Two additional independent replicas of 1 million unique cDNA reads from the same blood draw were analyzed for two donors (one aged 18 to 30 and one aged 80 or older).

Library preparation employed 5' RACE. The sequencer was an Illumina HiSeq 2500. The second PCR ran for roughly 7 to 12 cycles and used a J-beta primer mix along with a sample-barcoded 5' primer. A unique molecular identifier was introduced onto each TCR beta cDNA molecule by a template-switch 5' adaptor carrying 12 random nucleotides. At least 2.5 million CDR3-containing paired-end reads were obtained from each sample. The Mint cDNA synthesis kit, primed by a TRBC-specific oligonucleotide, was used to synthesize first-strand cDNA from all RNA. After uracil-DNA glycosylase treatment, a first 18-cycle PCR used universal primers M1SS and BC2_uni_R on all cDNA. The paper's processing steps were these. For normalization, 1 million high-quality reads, each with a distinct molecular identifier, were randomly selected from each sample. Reads with shared molecular identifiers were discarded instead of being binned into consensus sequences. MiTCR, with a Q25 quality threshold and the strictest error-elimination algorithm, was used for CDR3 identification, clonotype clustering and error correction. Lower-bound total TCR beta diversity was estimated with a nonparametric unseen species model using Euler transformation. TCRdb trimmed public reads at Q25 via fastp, called clones via MiXCR and kept in-frame beta chains. Identical CDR3 protein sequences are pooled into one entry, listed with their most common genes and DNA. The V and J calls were determined by TCRdb, not by the authors. This sample has about 1.8 million distinct CDR3 sequences in its table, and less than 50% of those were observed once. The top ten clones comprise around 2.1% of the sample.

Systemically healthy Caucasian individuals from Russia, 39 in total and aged about 6 to 90 years, were included as donors. Approximately 9.3 milliliters of peripheral blood were collected from each donor into EDTA-treated Vacutainer tubes. Ficoll-Paque density-gradient centrifugation was used to isolate PBMCs, with at least 6.5 million obtained per sample. Trizol reagent was used to extract total RNA from PBMCs, with at least 5.5 micrograms per sample. Naive CD45RAhigh/CD27high T cell percentages were measured by flow cytometry on a PBMC aliquot from every donor. Results the study describes overall, beyond this receptor: Conclusive comparison of naive and antigen-experienced compartments was prevented by the profiling of bulk unsorted PBMCs. As age increased, observed TCR beta diversity per million T cells dropped in a roughly linear way, and a significant reduction was already evident by age about 40. There was a strong correlation between observed TCR beta diversity and the percentage of naive T cells measured by flow cytometry. Because donor CMV infection status was unknown, age-related changes in expanded clonotypes were potentially confounded. Estimates of total diversity from one million sequenced T cells were regarded as lower bounds and underestimates. The long-lived group showed more naive CD4+ T cells, fewer expanded clones and increased TCR diversity than the aged group, suggesting age selection.

The germline V gene (reference sequence) specifies MNHNY as CDR1 and SVGAGI as CDR2. The CDR3 numbers 17 residues from cysteine through phenylalanine. The sequence is cut down to CDR3 DNA, 51 bases in frame from base 1. The junction carries 18 bases between V and J, which are trimmed by 2 bases and 7 bases respectively. The chain links TRBV6-6 with TRBJ1-6, with no confident D gene call. The sequence derives from a woman aged 40 to 49 in good health. The material sequenced was blood. The DNA sequence is as follows: TGTGCCAGCAGTTACAGGCCCGCCCGGGGTCGGAATTCACCCCTCCACTTT. Its coded protein is CASSYRPARGRNSPLHF.